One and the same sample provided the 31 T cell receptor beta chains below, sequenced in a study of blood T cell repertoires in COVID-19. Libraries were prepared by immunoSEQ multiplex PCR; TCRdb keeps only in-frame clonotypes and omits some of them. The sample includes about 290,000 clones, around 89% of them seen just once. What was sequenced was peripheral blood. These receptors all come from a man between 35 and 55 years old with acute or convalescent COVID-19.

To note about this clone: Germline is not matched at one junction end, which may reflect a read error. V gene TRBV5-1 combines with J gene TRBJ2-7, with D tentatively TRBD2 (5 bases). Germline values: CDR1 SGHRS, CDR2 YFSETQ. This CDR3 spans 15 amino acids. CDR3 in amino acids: CASSLEAVSGGLAFF. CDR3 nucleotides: TGCGCCAGCAGCTTGGAAGCAGTCAGCGGCGGCCTTGCCTTCTTC.

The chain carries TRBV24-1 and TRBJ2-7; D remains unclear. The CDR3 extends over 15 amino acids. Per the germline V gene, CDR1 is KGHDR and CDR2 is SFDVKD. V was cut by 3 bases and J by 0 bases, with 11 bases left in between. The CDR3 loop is CATSDPSANSYEQYF. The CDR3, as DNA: TGTGCCACCAGTGATCCGAGCGCGAACTCCTACGAGCAGTACTTC.

The CDR3 DNA sequence: TGTGCCTGGAGTGCTAATTCCTACGAGCAGTACTTC. This encodes CAWSANSYEQYF. The chain is built from TRBV30 and TRBJ2-7; unclear D gene. Germline CDR1 is GTSNPN and CDR2 is SVGIG (reference sequence). The CDR3 extends over 12 amino acids. V lost 1 base to trimming and J lost 1 base, with 5 bases between them.

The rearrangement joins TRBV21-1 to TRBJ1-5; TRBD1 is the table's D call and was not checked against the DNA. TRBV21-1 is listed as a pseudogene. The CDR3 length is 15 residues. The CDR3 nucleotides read TGTGCCAGCAGCGACGACAGGCCCTCCAATCAGCCCCAGCATTTT. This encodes CASSDDRPSNQPQHF.

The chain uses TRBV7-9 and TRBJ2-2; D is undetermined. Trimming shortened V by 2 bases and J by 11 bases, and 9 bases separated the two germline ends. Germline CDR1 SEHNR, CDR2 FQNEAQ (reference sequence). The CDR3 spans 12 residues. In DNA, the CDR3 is TGTGCCAGCAGCTTAACCTTTCTAGAGCTGTTTTTT. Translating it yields CASSLTFLELFF.

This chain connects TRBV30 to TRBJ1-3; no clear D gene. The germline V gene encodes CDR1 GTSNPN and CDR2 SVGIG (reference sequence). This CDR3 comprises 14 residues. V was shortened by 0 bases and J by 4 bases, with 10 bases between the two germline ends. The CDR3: CAWSVRSLGNTIYF. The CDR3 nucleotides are TGTGCCTGGAGTGTCCGAAGCTTAGGAAACACCATATATTTT. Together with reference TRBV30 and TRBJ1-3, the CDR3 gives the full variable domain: SQTIHQWPATLVQPVGSPLSLECTVEGTSNPNLYWYRQAAGRGLQLLFYSVGIGQISSEVPQNLSASRPQDRQFILSSKKLLLSDSGFYLCAWSVRSLGNTIYFGEGSWLTVV.

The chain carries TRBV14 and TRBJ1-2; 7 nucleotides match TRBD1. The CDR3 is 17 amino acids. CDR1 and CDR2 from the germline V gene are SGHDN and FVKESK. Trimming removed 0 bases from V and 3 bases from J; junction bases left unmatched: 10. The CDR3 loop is CASSQETGYETYYGYTF. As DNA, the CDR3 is TGTGCCAGCAGCCAAGAGACAGGGTATGAGACTTACTATGGCTACACCTTC.

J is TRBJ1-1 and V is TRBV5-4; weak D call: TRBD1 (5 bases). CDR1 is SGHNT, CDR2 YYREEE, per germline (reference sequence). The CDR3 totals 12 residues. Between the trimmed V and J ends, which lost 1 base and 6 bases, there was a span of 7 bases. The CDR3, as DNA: TGTGCCAGCAGCTTGCGGGGGGCTGAAGCTTTCTTT. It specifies CASSLRGAEAFF.

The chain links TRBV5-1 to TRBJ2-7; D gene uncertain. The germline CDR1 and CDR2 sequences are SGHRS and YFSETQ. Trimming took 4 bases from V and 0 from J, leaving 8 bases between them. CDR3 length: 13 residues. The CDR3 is CASSADTSYEQYF. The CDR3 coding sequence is TGCGCCAGCAGCGCTGACACCTCCTACGAGCAGTACTTC.

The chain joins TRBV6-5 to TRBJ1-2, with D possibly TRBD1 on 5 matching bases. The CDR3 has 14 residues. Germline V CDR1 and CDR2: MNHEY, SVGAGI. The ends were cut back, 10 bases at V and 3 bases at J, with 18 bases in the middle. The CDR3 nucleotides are TGTGCCACCCACCCGGGGCGGGGGTACTATGGCTACACCTTC. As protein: CATHPGRGYYGYTF.

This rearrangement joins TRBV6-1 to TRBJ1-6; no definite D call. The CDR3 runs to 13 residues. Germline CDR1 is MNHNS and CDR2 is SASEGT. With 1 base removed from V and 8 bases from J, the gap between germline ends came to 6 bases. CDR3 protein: CASSEGAYSPLHF. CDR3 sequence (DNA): TGTGCCAGCAGTGAAGGGGCCTATTCACCCCTCCACTTT.

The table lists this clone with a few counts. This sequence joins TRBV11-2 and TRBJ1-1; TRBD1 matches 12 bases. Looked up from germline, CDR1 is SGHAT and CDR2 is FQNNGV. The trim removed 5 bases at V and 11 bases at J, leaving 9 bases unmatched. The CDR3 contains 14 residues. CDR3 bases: TGTGCCAGCAGCGCTGGGACAGGGGGCATGAAGGCTTTCTTT. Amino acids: CASSAGTGGMKAFF.

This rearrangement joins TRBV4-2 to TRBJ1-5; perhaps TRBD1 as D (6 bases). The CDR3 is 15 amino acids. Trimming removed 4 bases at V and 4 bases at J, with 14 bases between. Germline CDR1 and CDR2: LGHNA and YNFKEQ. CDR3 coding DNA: TGTGCCAGCAGCCTCAGGGCGCAGGGGAATCAGCCCCAGCATTTT. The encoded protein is CASSLRAQGNQPQHF.

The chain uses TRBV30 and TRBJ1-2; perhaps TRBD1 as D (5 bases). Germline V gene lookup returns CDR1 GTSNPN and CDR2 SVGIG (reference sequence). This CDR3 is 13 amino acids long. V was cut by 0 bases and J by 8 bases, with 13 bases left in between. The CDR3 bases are TGTGCCTGGAGTGTACAGGTAGGGGCCGGCTACACCTTC. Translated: CAWSVQVGAGYTF.

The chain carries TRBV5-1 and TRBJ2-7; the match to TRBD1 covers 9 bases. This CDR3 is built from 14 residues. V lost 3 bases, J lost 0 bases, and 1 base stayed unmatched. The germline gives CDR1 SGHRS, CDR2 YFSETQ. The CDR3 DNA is TGCGCCAGCAGCTCGACAGGGGGCTCCTACGAGCAGTACTTC. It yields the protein CASSSTGGSYEQYF.

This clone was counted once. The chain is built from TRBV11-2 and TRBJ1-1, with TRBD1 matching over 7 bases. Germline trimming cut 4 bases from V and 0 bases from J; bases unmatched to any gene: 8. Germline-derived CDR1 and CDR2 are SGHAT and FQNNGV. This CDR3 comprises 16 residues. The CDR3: CASSSNRGPMNTEAFF. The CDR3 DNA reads TGTGCCAGCAGCTCTAACAGGGGCCCGATGAACACTGAAGCTTTCTTT.

As DNA, the CDR3 is TGCAGCGTTGAAGTGGGGACTGCTGAAGCTTTCTTT. Protein product: CSVEVGTAEAFF. The rearrangement joins TRBV29-1 to TRBJ1-1; the D gene is possibly TRBD1 (5 bases). The length of the CDR3 is 12 residues. Germline lookup yields CDR1 SQVTM and CDR2 ANQGSEA. V was shortened by 1 base and J by 6 bases, with 9 bases between the two germline ends.

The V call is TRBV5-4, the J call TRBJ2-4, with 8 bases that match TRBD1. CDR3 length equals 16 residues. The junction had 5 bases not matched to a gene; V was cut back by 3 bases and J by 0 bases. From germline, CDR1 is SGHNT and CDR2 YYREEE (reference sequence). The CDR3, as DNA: TGTGCCAGCAGCTCCCGGGACAGGCTAGCCAAAAACATTCAGTACTTC. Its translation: CASSSRDRLAKNIQYF.

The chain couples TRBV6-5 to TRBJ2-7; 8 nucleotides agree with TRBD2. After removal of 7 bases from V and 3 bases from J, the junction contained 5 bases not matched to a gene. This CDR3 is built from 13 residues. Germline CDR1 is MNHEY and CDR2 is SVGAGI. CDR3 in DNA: TGTGCCAGCACGGGGGGGGGCGGCTACGAGCAGTACTTC. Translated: CASTGGGGYEQYF.

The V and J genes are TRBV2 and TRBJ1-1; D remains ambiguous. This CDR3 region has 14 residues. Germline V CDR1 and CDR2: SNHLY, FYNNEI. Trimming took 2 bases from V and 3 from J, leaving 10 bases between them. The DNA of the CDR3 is TGTGCCAGCAGTGAAATCGGGTTTGACACTGAAGCTTTCTTT. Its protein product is CASSEIGFDTEAFF.

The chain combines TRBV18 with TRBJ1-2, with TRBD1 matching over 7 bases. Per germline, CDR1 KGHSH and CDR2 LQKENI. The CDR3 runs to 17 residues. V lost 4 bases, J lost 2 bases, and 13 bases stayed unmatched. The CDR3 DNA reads TGTGCCAGCTCACGACAGGGACAGAACCCTACCAACTATGGCTACACCTTC. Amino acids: CASSRQGQNPTNYGYTF.

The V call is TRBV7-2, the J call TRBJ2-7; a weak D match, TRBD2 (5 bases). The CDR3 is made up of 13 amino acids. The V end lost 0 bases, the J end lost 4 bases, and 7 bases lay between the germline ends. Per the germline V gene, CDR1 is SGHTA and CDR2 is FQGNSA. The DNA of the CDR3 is TGTGCCAGCAGCTTAGCGGGAGAATACGAGCAGTACTTC. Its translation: CASSLAGEYEQYF. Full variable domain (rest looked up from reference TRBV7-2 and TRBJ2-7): GAGVSQSPSNKVTEKGKDVELRCDPISGHTALYWYRQSLGQGLEFLIYFQGNSAPDKSGLPSDRFSAERTGGSVSTLTIQRTQQEDSAVYLCASSLAGEYEQYFGPGTRLTVT.

The CDR3 reads CASSPRGRNTEAFF. CDR3 bases: TGTGCCAGCAGTCCCAGGGGCAGGAACACTGAAGCTTTCTTT. This chain uses TRBV6-5 with TRBJ1-1; tentatively, D is TRBD1 (6 bases). V lost 5 bases to trimming and J lost 1 base, with 11 bases between them. CDR3 length equals 14 residues. CDR1 and CDR2 (germline): MNHEY, SVGAGI.

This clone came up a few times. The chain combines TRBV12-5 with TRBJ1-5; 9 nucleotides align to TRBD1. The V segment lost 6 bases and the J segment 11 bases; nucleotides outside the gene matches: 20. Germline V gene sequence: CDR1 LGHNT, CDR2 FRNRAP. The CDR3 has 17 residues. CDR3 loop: CASGLQDRGSPIRAQHF. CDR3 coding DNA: TGTGCTAGTGGCCTCCAGGACAGGGGTTCCCCAATCAGGGCCCAGCATTTT. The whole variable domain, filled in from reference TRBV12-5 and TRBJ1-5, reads DARVTQTPRHKVTEMGQEVTMRCQPILGHNTVFWYRQTMMQGLELLAYFRNRAPLDDSGMPKDRFSAEMPDATLATLKIQPSEPRDSAVYFCASGLQDRGSPIRAQHFGDGTRLSIL.

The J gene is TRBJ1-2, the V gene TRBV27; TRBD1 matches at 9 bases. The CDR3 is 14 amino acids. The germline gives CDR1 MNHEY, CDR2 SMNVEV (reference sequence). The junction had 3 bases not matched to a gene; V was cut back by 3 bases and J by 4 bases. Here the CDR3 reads CASSFLDRGYGYTF. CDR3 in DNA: TGTGCCAGCAGTTTCCTGGACAGGGGCTATGGCTACACCTTC.

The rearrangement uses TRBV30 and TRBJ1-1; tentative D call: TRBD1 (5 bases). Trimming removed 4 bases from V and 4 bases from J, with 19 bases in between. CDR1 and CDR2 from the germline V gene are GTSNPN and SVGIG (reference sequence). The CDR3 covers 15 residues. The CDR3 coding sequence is TGTGCCTGGATCCCCCGGGGGGTGGGCAGCACTGAAGCTTTCTTT. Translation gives CAWIPRGVGSTEAFF.

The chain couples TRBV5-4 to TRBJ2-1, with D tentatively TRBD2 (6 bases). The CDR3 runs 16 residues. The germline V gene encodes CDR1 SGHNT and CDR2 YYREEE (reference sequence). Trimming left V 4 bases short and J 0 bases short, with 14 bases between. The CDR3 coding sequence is TGTGCCAGCAGCCTCGGGGGAGCGAGCTCCTACAATGAGCAGTTCTTC. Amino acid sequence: CASSLGGASSYNEQFF. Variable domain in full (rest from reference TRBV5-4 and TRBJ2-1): ETGVTQSPTHLIKTRGQQVTLRCSSQSGHNTVSWYQQALGQGPQFIFQYYREEENGRGNFPPRFSGLQFPNYSSELNVNALELDDSALYLCASSLGGASSYNEQFFGPGTRLTVL.

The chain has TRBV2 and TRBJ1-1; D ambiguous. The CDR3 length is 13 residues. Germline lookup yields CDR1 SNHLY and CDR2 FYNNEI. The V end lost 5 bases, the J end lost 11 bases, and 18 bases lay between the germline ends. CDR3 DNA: TGTGCCAGCAGTTCGGGTCCCGAGTCGGGTGCTTTCTTT. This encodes CASSSGPESGAFF.

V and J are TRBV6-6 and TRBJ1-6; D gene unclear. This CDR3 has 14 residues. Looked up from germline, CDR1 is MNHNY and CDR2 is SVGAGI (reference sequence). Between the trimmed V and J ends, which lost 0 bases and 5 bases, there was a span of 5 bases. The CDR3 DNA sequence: TGTGCCAGCAGTTACTCGGCCAATAATTCACCCCTCCACTTT. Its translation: CASSYSANNSPLHF.

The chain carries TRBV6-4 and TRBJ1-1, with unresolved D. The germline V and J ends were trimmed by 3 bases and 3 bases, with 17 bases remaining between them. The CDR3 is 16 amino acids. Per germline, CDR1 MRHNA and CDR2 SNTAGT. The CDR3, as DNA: TGTGCCAGCAGTGAAACCATTGGGCACCGAGACACTGAAGCTTTCTTT. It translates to CASSETIGHRDTEAFF.

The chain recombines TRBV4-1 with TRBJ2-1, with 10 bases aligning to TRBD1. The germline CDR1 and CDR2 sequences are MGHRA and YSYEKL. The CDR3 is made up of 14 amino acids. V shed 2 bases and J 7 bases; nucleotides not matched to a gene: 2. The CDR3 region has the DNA TGCGCCAGCAGCCAATTGGGACAGGGGAATGAGCAGTTCTTC. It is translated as CASSQLGQGNEQFF.